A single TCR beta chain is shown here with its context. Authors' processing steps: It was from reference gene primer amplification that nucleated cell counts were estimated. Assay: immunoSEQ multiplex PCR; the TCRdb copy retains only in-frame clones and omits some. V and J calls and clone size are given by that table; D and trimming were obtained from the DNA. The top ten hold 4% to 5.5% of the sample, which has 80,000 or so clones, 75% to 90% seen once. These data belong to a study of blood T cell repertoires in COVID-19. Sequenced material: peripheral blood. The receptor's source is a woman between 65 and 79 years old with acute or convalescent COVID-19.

Here the CDR3 reads CASSPGTGGINEQFF. The DNA for the CDR3 is TGCGCCAGCAGCCCCGGGACAGGGGGCATCAATGAGCAGTTCTTC. The V call is TRBV5-1, the J call TRBJ2-1, with 12 bases aligning to TRBD1. The CDR3 covers 15 residues. The V and J ends lost 4 bases and 6 bases, in that order; junction bases with no gene match: 5. Per germline, CDR1 SGHRS and CDR2 YFSETQ.